Shown below are 20 T cell receptor beta chains from a single sample sequenced in a study of T cell clonotyping in hematopoietic cell transplantation. Sequencing was performed with immunoSEQ multiplex PCR; in TCRdb, only in-frame clones are kept and a portion is missing. This table has some 17,000 clones, roughly 90% appearing once. Sequencing input: peripheral blood mononuclear cells. The source of these receptors is a man aged 50 or older in good health. Some clones in this sample may be carry-over from other donors' samples.

V gene TRBV11-2 combines with J gene TRBJ2-7; D is ambiguous. V was cut by 5 bases and J by 1 base, with 15 bases left in between. Germline CDR1 SGHAT, CDR2 FQNNGV. This CDR3 is built from 15 residues. The CDR3 loop reads CASSASLVGSYEQYF. The CDR3 DNA is TGTGCCAGCAGCGCCAGCTTGGTAGGTTCCTACGAGCAGTACTTC.

The chain carries TRBV28 and TRBJ2-7; 10 nucleotides match TRBD1. The germline V gene has CDR1 MDHEN and CDR2 SYDVKM. The CDR3 extends over 17 amino acids. The ends lost 6 bases at V and 4 bases at J; junction bases unmatched: 15. This CDR3 reads CASSQGPGTGVGYEQYF. Here the CDR3 DNA reads TGTGCCAGCAGCCAAGGACCCGGGACAGGGGTAGGATACGAGCAGTACTTC.

The V gene is TRBV5-1, the J gene TRBJ1-3; D unclear. Between the trimmed V and J ends, which lost 4 bases and 4 bases, there was a span of 12 bases. The CDR3 runs to 14 residues. The germline gives CDR1 SGHRS, CDR2 YFSETQ. CDR3 DNA sequence: TGCGCCAGCAGCATGGGGATAAAAGGAAACACCATATATTTT. Translated, it gives CASSMGIKGNTIYF.

This chain's CDR3 is CASSIARDTREAFF. The CDR3 region has the DNA TGTGCCAGTAGTATAGCCAGGGACACCCGTGAAGCTTTCTTT. The chain couples TRBV19 to TRBJ1-1; TRBD1 might be the D (6 bases). V lost 1 base and J lost 7, with 13 bases in between. This CDR3 has 14 amino acids. CDR1 is LNHDA, CDR2 SQIVND, per germline (reference sequence).

The CDR3 bases are TGTGCCAGCAGCCGTCAGGTGAACACTGAAGCTTTCTTT. Translation: CASSRQVNTEAFF. The chain links TRBV6-5 to TRBJ1-1, with no clear D. V was trimmed by 6 bases and J by 0 bases, leaving 8 bases between them. The CDR3 is made up of 13 amino acids. The germline gives CDR1 MNHEY, CDR2 SVGAGI.

In this sample, this clone turned up a few times. The rearrangement joins TRBV5-1 to TRBJ2-3, with 7 bases identical to TRBD2. In germline, CDR1 is SGHRS, CDR2 YFSETQ. The CDR3 runs to 14 residues. The junction had 2 bases not matched to a gene; V was cut back by 0 bases and J by 4 bases. CDR3 bases: TGCGCCAGCAGCTTGGGACTAGCCTCAGATACGCAGTATTTT. Translation: CASSLGLASDTQYF. The full variable domain, its missing parts supplied by reference TRBV5-1 and TRBJ2-3, is KAGVTQTPRYLIKTRGQQVTLSCSPISGHRSVSWYQQTPGQGLQFLFEYFSETQRNKGNFPGRFSGRQFSNSRSEMNVSTLELGDSALYLCASSLGLASDTQYFGPGTRLTVL.

The chain is built from TRBV19 and TRBJ2-3, with D possibly called TRBD1 or TRBD2 (5 bases each). Germline CDR1 reads LNHDA; CDR2 reads SQIVND (reference sequence). CDR3 length: 14 amino acids. The V gene lost 6 bases and the J gene lost 11 bases, with 21 bases spanning the gap. The CDR3 loop reads CASRPRGLGRKQYF. CDR3 nucleotides: TGTGCCAGTAGACCTCGGGGTTTGGGGCGGAAGCAGTATTTT.

The chain joins TRBV5-8 to TRBJ1-1, with a weak D call TRBD1 (5 bases). Trimming shortened V by 1 base and J by 10 bases, and 14 bases separated the two germline ends. Per the germline V gene, CDR1 is SGHTS and CDR2 is YDEGEE. The CDR3 sequence is 13 residues long. In nucleotides, the CDR3 is TGTGCCAGCAGCTTGTGGGGGGAATGGGGAGCTTTCTTT. Protein: CASSLWGEWGAFF.

V usage is TRBV9 and J usage is TRBJ2-7; no definite D call. V was trimmed by 0 bases and J by 0 bases, leaving 7 bases between them. Germline CDR1 SGDLS, CDR2 YYNGEE. The CDR3 extends over 14 amino acids. The DNA for the CDR3 is TGTGCCAGCAGCGTAGCCTCGAACTCCTACGAGCAGTACTTC. Residues: CASSVASNSYEQYF. The full variable domain, its missing parts supplied by reference TRBV9 and TRBJ2-7, is DSGVTQTPKHLITATGQRVTLRCSPRSGDLSVYWYQQSLDQGLQFLIQYYNGEERAKGNILERFSAQQFPDLHSELNLSSLELGDSALYFCASSVASNSYEQYFGPGTRLTVT.

The chain links TRBV27 to TRBJ2-7; 8 nucleotides line up with TRBD2. Germline loops: CDR1 MNHEY, CDR2 SMNVEV (reference sequence). The V segment lost 6 bases and the J segment 4 bases; nucleotides outside the gene matches: 11. The CDR3 runs 15 residues. CDR3 amino acids: CASRGVAGTLYEQYF. The CDR3 region has the DNA TGTGCCAGCAGAGGCGTAGCGGGGACCCTTTACGAGCAGTACTTC.

The J gene is TRBJ1-1, the V gene TRBV2; D might be TRBD1 (6 bases). The CDR3 is 12 amino acids. Trimming removed 7 bases at V and 4 bases at J, with 10 bases between. CDR1 and CDR2 (germline): SNHLY, FYNNEI. CDR3: CASKQGGTEAFF. The CDR3 DNA reads as TGTGCCAGCAAACAGGGAGGCACTGAAGCTTTCTTT. The variable domain in full, with the rest retrieved from reference TRBV2 and TRBJ1-1, is EPEVTQTPSHQVTQMGQEVILRCVPISNHLYFYWYRQILGQKVEFLVSFYNNEISEKSEIFDDQFSVERPDGSNFTLKIRSTKLEDSAMYFCASKQGGTEAFFGQGTRLTVV.

The chain combines TRBV7-8 with TRBJ1-6; the match to TRBD1 covers 7 bases. This CDR3 contains 14 residues. Germline V gene sequence: CDR1 SGHVS, CDR2 FQNEAQ. Trimming removed 4 bases from V and 7 bases from J; junction bases left unmatched: 4. DNA of the CDR3: TGTGCCAGCAGCTCCGACAGGGCGAATTCACCCCTCCACTTT. It codes for CASSSDRANSPLHF.

The chain recombines TRBV2 with TRBJ2-3; 13 bases match TRBD2. The CDR3 length is 18 residues. The germline gives CDR1 SNHLY, CDR2 FYNNEI. V lost 0 bases and J lost 4; bases outside the gene matches: 7. CDR3 in DNA: TGTGCCAGCAGTGAAGCATGGGGACTAGCGGGGAGACCAGATACGCAGTATTTT. Amino acids: CASSEAWGLAGRPDTQYF. Looking up the rest from reference TRBV2 and TRBJ2-3 gives the full variable domain: EPEVTQTPSHQVTQMGQEVILRCVPISNHLYFYWYRQILGQKVEFLVSFYNNEISEKSEIFDDQFSVERPDGSNFTLKIRSTKLEDSAMYFCASSEAWGLAGRPDTQYFGPGTRLTVL.

The chain has TRBV6-4 and TRBJ1-2, with 9 bases that match TRBD1. V lost 2 bases and J lost 7; bases outside the gene matches: 5. This CDR3 has 14 amino acids. Germline-derived CDR1 and CDR2 are MRHNA and SNTAGT. The CDR3 loop is CASSDHNRGLGYTF. In DNA, the CDR3 is TGTGCCAGCAGTGACCATAACAGGGGGCTTGGCTACACCTTC.

The V and J genes are TRBV7-2 and TRBJ1-6; D ambiguous. Germline V gene data show CDR1 as SGHTA and CDR2 as FQGNSA. CDR3 length: 16 amino acids. With 1 base removed from V and 7 bases from J, the gap between germline ends came to 14 bases. The CDR3 loop is CASSLEVNRSNSPLHF. For the CDR3, the DNA is TGTGCCAGCAGCTTAGAGGTGAACAGAAGCAATTCACCCCTCCACTTT. Full variable domain (rest looked up from reference TRBV7-2 and TRBJ1-6): GAGVSQSPSNKVTEKGKDVELRCDPISGHTALYWYRQSLGQGLEFLIYFQGNSAPDKSGLPSDRFSAERTGGSVSTLTIQRTQQEDSAVYLCASSLEVNRSNSPLHFGNGTRLTVT.

This chain connects TRBV30 to TRBJ2-7; tentative D call: TRBD1 (6 bases). Per the germline V gene, CDR1 is GTSNPN and CDR2 is SVGIG (reference sequence). The CDR3 totals 13 residues. V lost 0 bases and J 6 bases, leaving 12 bases between the germline ends. CDR3 sequence: CAWSVAGAGEQYF. In DNA, the CDR3 is TGTGCCTGGAGTGTGGCAGGGGCAGGCGAGCAGTACTTC.

This chain joins TRBV28 and TRBJ1-5, with TRBD1 identical over 8 bases. The CDR3 loop spans 13 amino acids. Germline lookup yields CDR1 MDHEN and CDR2 SYDVKM. The junction had 7 bases not matched to a gene; V was cut back by 11 bases and J by 4 bases. CDR3 loop: CAVRDRLNQPQHF. CDR3 bases: TGTGCCGTCCGGGACAGGTTAAATCAGCCCCAGCATTTT.

The rearrangement joins TRBV25-1 to TRBJ1-2; D not certain. The CDR3 sequence is 12 residues long. Looked up from germline, CDR1 is MGHDK and CDR2 is SYGVNS. The ends were cut back, 6 bases at V and 5 bases at J, with 10 bases in the middle. CDR3 DNA: TGTGCCAGCAGCCCTGGGAGATATGGCTACACCTTC. Translating it yields CASSPGRYGYTF.

V usage is TRBV19 and J usage is TRBJ1-1; a weak D match, TRBD1 (6 bases). The CDR3 runs to 18 residues. CDR1 and CDR2 (germline): LNHDA, SQIVND (reference sequence). Trimming pared 5 bases from V and 0 bases from J, leaving 22 bases between. The CDR3 DNA reads TGTGCCAGTAGTCCAAGTCTTGGACAGACACCGATGAACACTGAAGCTTTCTTT. Translating it yields CASSPSLGQTPMNTEAFF.

The rearrangement uses TRBV5-4 and TRBJ1-6; no clear D gene. Germline V gives CDR1 SGHNT, CDR2 YYREEE (reference sequence). The CDR3 is made up of 16 amino acids. Trimming stripped 1 base from V and 0 bases from J, with 8 bases between. In DNA, the CDR3 is TGTGCCAGCAGCTTGTCATGGATCTCCTATAATTCACCCCTCCACTTT. It is translated as CASSLSWISYNSPLHF.